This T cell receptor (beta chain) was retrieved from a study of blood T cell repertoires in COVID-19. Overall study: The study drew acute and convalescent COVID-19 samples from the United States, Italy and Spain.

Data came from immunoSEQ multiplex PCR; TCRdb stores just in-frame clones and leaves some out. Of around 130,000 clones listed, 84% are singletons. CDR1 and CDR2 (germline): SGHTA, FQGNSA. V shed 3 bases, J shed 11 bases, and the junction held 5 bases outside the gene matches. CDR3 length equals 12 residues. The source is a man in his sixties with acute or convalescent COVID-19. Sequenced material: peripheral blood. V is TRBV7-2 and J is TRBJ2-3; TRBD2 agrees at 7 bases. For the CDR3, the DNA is TGTGCCAGCAGCTTCCTTGGGGGGGGGCAGTATTTT. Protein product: CASSFLGGGQYF.